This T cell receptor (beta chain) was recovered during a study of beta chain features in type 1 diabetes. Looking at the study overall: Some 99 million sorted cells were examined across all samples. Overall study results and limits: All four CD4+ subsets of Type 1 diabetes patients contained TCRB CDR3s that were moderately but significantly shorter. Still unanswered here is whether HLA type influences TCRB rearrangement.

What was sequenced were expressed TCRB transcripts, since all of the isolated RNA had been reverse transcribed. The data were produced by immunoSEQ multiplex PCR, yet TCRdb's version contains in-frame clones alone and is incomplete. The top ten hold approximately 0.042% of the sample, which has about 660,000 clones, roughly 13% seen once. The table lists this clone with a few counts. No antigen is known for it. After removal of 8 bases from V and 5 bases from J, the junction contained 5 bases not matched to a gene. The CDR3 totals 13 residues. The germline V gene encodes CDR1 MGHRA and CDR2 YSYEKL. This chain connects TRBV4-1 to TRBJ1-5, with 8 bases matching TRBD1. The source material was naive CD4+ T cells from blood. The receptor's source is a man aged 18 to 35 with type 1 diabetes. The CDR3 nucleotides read TGCGCCAGCCAGGGGGCTCACTATCAGCCCCAGCATTTT. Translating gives CASQGAHYQPQHF.